What follows describes a single T cell receptor (beta chain). No antigen is known for it. PCR employed 60 Vbeta and 13 Jbeta primers. Clones were sequenced by immunoSEQ multiplex PCR, and TCRdb holds only the in-frame ones, with some missing. The data show around 200,000 clones, roughly 90% seen once. Donors showed nominal health when sampled, although they likely had unrecorded immune exposures. The sample originates from a study of cytomegalovirus exposure and HLA in healthy donors. Whole-study results and caveats: Within a later analysis, the majority of CMV-associated TCR beta chains appeared HLA-restricted. Association of a missense DCLRE1C variant with TCR beta V- and J-gene trimming was reported in a later analysis.

V gave up 5 bases and J gave up 3 bases; unmatched junction bases: 13. Germline assignment: CDR1 ENHRY and CDR2 SYGVKD. The CDR3 totals 16 residues. V usage is TRBV10-3 and J usage is TRBJ2-7; TRBD1 matches at 7 bases. This TCR came from a woman aged 25 to 39 in good health and CMV-seronegative. The sequenced sample was PBMCs. The CDR3 DNA reads as TGTGCCATCAGTTCAGGGGGATTGGTCAGGAACTACGAGCAGTACTTC. It codes for CAISSGGLVRNYEQYF.